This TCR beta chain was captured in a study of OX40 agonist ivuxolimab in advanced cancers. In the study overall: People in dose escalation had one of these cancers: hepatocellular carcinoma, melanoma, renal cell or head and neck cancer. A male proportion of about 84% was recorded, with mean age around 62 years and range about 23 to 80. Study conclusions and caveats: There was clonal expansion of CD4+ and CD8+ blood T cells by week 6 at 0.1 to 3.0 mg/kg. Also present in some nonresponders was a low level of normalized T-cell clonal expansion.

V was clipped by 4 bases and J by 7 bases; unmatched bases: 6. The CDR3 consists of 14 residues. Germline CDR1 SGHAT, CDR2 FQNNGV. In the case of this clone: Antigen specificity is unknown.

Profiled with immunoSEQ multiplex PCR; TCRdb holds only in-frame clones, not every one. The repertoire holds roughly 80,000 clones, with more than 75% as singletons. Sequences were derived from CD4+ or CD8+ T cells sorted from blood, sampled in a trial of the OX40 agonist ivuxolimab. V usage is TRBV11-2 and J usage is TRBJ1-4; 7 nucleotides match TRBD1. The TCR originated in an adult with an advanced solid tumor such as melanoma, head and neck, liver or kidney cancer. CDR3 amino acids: CASSYLDRAEKLFF. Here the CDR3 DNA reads TGTGCCAGCAGCTATTTAGACAGGGCTGAAAAACTGTTTTTT.